A single sample gave rise to the 3 T cell receptor beta chains below, sequenced in a study of shared clonotypes between healthy human individuals. Terminally differentiated effector memory CD45RA+ cells were left out of the naive CD8 fraction, which was CD45RO-negative and positively selected for CCR7. The method was immunoSEQ multiplex PCR; TCRdb's version includes in-frame clones alone and lacks a portion of them. The sample lists roughly 2 million clones, just under 95% seen once, with 1.1% in the top ten. Sequenced sample: naive CD8+ T cells sorted from blood. The receptors originated from a man aged 18 to 30 in good health.

Concerning this clone: The same CDR3 is also encoded by other DNA sequences in this sample. The V and J genes are TRBV4-1 and TRBJ2-7, with D perhaps assigned TRBD1 or TRBD2 (5 bases each). Germline V lookup: CDR1 MGHRA, CDR2 YSYEKL. V lost 2 bases and J 0 bases, leaving 8 bases between the germline ends. The CDR3 spans 14 residues. The CDR3 protein is CASSQRDGSYEQYF. For the CDR3, the DNA is TGCGCCAGCAGCCAAAGGGACGGCTCCTACGAGCAGTACTTC.

The rearrangement uses TRBV7-9 and TRBJ2-3; D possibly corresponds to TRBD1 (6 bases). This CDR3 contains 15 residues. V shed 3 bases and J shed 6 bases, with 16 bases lying between them. The V gene's germline CDR1 is SEHNR and CDR2 FQNEAQ (reference sequence). CDR3 loop: CASSLSQGKEDTQYF. DNA for the CDR3: TGTGCCAGCAGCTTGAGTCAGGGGAAGGAGGATACGCAGTATTTT.

The rearrangement uses TRBV30 and TRBJ2-1; 11 bases agree with TRBD2. V lost 0 bases and J lost 0; bases outside the gene matches: 22. Looked up from germline, CDR1 is GTSNPN and CDR2 is SVGIG (reference sequence). The CDR3 contains 23 residues. CDR3 amino acids: CAWSVPASGRPTARKSSYNEQFF. The CDR3 region has the DNA TGTGCCTGGAGTGTACCGGCTAGCGGGAGGCCCACAGCTCGGAAGAGCTCCTACAATGAGCAGTTCTTC.